The 14 T cell receptor beta chains presented below share a single source sample, sequenced in a study of T cell clonotyping in hematopoietic cell transplantation. The protocol was immunoSEQ multiplex PCR, while the TCRdb copy is restricted to in-frame clones and leaves out a portion. The sample holds approximately 41,000 clones, about 85% seen once. As to time point: recipient sample about 28 days before transplant, after cytoreduction. The specimen was peripheral blood mononuclear cells, collected before stem cell transplant. The receptor source for this set is a man aged 60 to 75 with acute myeloid leukemia. Some clones in this sample may be carry-over from other donors' samples.

The chain carries TRBV7-2 and TRBJ1-2; no reliable D call. From germline, CDR1 is SGHTA and CDR2 FQGNSA. The V gene lost 1 base and the J gene lost 4 bases, with 13 bases spanning the gap. The CDR3 is 15 residues long. The CDR3 nucleotides are TGTGCCAGCAGCTTAGTCAAACTAGTTAGCTATGGCTACACCTTC. It translates to CASSLVKLVSYGYTF.

J is TRBJ2-2 and V is TRBV4-2, with TRBD2 matching over 10 bases. The CDR3 sequence is 16 residues long. V was clipped by 1 base and J by 6 bases; unmatched bases: 5. CDR1 LGHNA and CDR2 YNFKEQ come from the germline V gene. In DNA form, the CDR3 reads TGTGCCAGCAGCCAAGTCTTCCTAGCGGGGGCCGGGGAGCTGTTTTTT. This encodes CASSQVFLAGAGELFF.

The chain recombines TRBV19 with TRBJ1-6; TRBD1 aligns across 7 bases. V dropped 4 bases and J dropped 10; count of bases not matched to a gene: 7. Germline V gives CDR1 LNHDA, CDR2 SQIVND (reference sequence). This CDR3 contains 14 residues. The CDR3 reads CASSTGTASSPLHF. The CDR3 region has the DNA TGTGCCAGTAGTACCGGGACAGCTTCCTCACCCCTCCACTTT. The full variable domain, rest sourced from reference TRBV19 and TRBJ1-6, is DGGITQSPKYLFRKEGQNVTLSCEQNLNHDAMYWYRQDPGQGLRLIYYSQIVNDFQKGDIAEGYSVSREKKESFPLTVTSAQKNPTAFYLCASSTGTASSPLHFGNGTRLTVT.

J is TRBJ1-4 and V is TRBV29-1; D remains ambiguous. The CDR3 totals 13 residues. Looked up from germline, CDR1 is SQVTM and CDR2 is ANQGSEA. The germline V and J ends were trimmed by 4 bases and 8 bases, with 14 bases remaining between them. The CDR3 coding sequence is TGCAGCGTTGCGCCGGGTCCTTGGGAAAAACTGTTTTTT. Encoded protein: CSVAPGPWEKLFF.

The chain uses TRBV5-4 and TRBJ1-2; D uncertain. Trimming took 1 base from V and 6 from J, leaving 13 bases between them. This CDR3 is built from 14 residues. Germline loops: CDR1 SGHNT, CDR2 YYREEE (reference sequence). The DNA of the CDR3 is TGTGCCAGCAGCTTGTTAGACATTTTCGATGGCTACACCTTC. As protein: CASSLLDIFDGYTF.

The chain carries TRBV19 and TRBJ1-3; D call uncertain. The CDR3 loop spans 13 amino acids. From germline, CDR1 is LNHDA and CDR2 SQIVND (reference sequence). V was pared by 6 bases and J by 3 bases, with 9 bases between. The CDR3 sequence is CASSGDSGNTIYF. In nucleotides, the CDR3 is TGTGCCAGTAGCGGTGATAGTGGAAACACCATATATTTT.

The CDR3 sequence is CASSQGSLANTIYF. The CDR3, as DNA: TGTGCCAGCAGTCAGGGTTCTTTAGCAAACACCATATATTTT. The chain couples TRBV2 to TRBJ1-3, with D possibly TRBD1 on 5 matching bases. From germline, CDR1 is SNHLY and CDR2 FYNNEI. Trimming left V 5 bases short and J 6 bases short, with 14 bases between. There are 14 residues in the CDR3.

The chain combines TRBV14 with TRBJ1-2; D might be TRBD1 (6 bases). Trimming removed 4 bases at V and 8 bases at J, with 14 bases between. CDR3 size: 13 residues. The V gene's germline CDR1 is SGHDN and CDR2 FVKESK. The DNA of the CDR3 is TGTGCCAGCAGCCTGGACGGGGGCTTCGGCTACACCTTC. Translating gives CASSLDGGFGYTF.

CDR3 sequence: CASNPGLNYGYTF. CDR3 nucleotides: TGTGCCAGTAACCCGGGACTTAACTATGGCTACACCTTC. The chain recombines TRBV19 with TRBJ1-2, with D possibly TRBD1 on 5 matching bases. CDR3 length: 13 residues. CDR1 and CDR2 (germline): LNHDA, SQIVND (reference sequence). V was shortened by 7 bases and J by 1 base, with 10 bases between the two germline ends.

The chain carries TRBV28 and TRBJ2-7; 12 positions match TRBD1. The V and J ends lost 4 bases and 6 bases, in that order; junction bases with no gene match: 16. The CDR3 extends over 18 amino acids. Germline CDR1 reads MDHEN; CDR2 reads SYDVKM. CDR3 amino acids: CASSSPGTGGFRYGEQYF. The CDR3 nucleotides read TGTGCCAGCAGTTCGCCTGGGACAGGGGGCTTTAGATATGGCGAGCAGTACTTC.

V usage is TRBV5-4 and J usage is TRBJ2-5; TRBD2 aligns across 7 bases. CDR1 and CDR2 from the germline V gene are SGHNT and YYREEE (reference sequence). The V segment lost 3 bases and the J segment 5 bases; nucleotides outside the gene matches: 10. This CDR3 comprises 15 residues. DNA for the CDR3: TGTGCCAGCAGCTGGGATAGCGGGCTGGGTGAGACCCAGTACTTC. It encodes CASSWDSGLGETQYF. Full variable domain (remainder filled in from reference TRBV5-4 and TRBJ2-5): ETGVTQSPTHLIKTRGQQVTLRCSSQSGHNTVSWYQQALGQGPQFIFQYYREEENGRGNFPPRFSGLQFPNYSSELNVNALELDDSALYLCASSWDSGLGETQYFGPGTRLLVL.

CDR3 coding DNA: TGTGCCAGCAGACGGACAGGGGGTCAAGAGACCCAGTACTTC. Translation: CASRRTGGQETQYF. The rearrangement joins TRBV28 to TRBJ2-5; 10 bases agree with TRBD1. The trim removed 6 bases at V and 2 bases at J, leaving 3 bases unmatched. Germline CDR1 is MDHEN and CDR2 is SYDVKM. The CDR3 length is 14 residues.

This rearrangement joins TRBV28 to TRBJ1-4; D gene uncertain. The CDR3 covers 11 residues. From germline, CDR1 is MDHEN and CDR2 SYDVKM. As DNA, the CDR3 is TGTATCGTTGGGGTGAATGAAAAACTGTTTTTT. Its translation is CIVGVNEKLFF.

The CDR3 DNA follows: TGTGCCAGCAGCCCACTCGGGAATGAGCAGTTCTTC. Translation: CASSPLGNEQFF. The chain recombines TRBV7-9 with TRBJ2-1; no clear D. Germline lookup yields CDR1 SEHNR and CDR2 FQNEAQ (reference sequence). Trimming removed 5 bases from V and 7 bases from J, with 9 bases in between. This CDR3 has 12 amino acids.